The entry that follows covers one T cell receptor (beta chain) sequence. A much larger clone differs from this one at a single base, so this may be a read error. The sample is drawn from a study of blood T cells in healthy people across ages. Using a J-beta primer mix together with a sample-barcoded 5' primer, a second PCR was run for about 7 to 12 cycles. MiXCR was run by TCRdb on the 5' RACE reads, yielding one entry per CDR3 protein. The sample comprises hundreds of thousands of distinct CDR3 sequences, about 30% of which are singletons, and 15% to 19% rests with the top ten. Roughly 9.8 milliliters of peripheral blood were drawn from each donor. Germline lookup yields CDR1 KGHDR and CDR2 SFDVKD. CDR3 size: 13 residues. The V end lost 7 bases, the J end lost 4 bases, and 10 bases lay between the germline ends.

The origin of this receptor is a woman of 80 years or more in good health. The sequencing sample was made of blood. J is TRBJ2-1 and V is TRBV24-1; D is unresolved. CDR3 bases: TGTGCCACCAGGGTGGCAGGATACAATGAGCAGTTCTTC. Protein: CATRVAGYNEQFF.